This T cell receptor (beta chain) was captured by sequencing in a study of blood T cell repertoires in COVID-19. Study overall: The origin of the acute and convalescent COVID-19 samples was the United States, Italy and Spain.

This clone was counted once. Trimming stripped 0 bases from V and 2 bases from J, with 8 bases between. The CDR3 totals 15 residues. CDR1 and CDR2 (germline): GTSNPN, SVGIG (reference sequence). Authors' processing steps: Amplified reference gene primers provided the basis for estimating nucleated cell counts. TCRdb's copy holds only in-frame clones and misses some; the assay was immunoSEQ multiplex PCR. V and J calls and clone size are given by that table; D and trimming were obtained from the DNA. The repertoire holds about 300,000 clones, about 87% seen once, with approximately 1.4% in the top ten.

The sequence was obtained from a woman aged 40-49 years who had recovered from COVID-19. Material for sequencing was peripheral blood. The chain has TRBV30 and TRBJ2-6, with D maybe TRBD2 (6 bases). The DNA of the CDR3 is TGTGCCTGGAGTGTGGGGGGAACTGGGGCCAACGTCCTGACTTTC. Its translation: CAWSVGGTGANVLTF.